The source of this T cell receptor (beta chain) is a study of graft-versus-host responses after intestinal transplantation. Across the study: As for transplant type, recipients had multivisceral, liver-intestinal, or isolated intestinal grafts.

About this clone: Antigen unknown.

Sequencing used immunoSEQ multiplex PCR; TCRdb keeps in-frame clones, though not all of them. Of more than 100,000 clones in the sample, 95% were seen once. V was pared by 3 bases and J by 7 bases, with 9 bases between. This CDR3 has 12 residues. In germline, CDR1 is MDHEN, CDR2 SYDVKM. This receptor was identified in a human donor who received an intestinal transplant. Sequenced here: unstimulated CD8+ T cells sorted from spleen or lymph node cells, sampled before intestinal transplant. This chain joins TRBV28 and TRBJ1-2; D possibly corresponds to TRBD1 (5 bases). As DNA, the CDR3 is TGTGCCAGCAGTTTTTTTGGGGGTGGCTACACCTTC. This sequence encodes CASSFFGGGYTF.